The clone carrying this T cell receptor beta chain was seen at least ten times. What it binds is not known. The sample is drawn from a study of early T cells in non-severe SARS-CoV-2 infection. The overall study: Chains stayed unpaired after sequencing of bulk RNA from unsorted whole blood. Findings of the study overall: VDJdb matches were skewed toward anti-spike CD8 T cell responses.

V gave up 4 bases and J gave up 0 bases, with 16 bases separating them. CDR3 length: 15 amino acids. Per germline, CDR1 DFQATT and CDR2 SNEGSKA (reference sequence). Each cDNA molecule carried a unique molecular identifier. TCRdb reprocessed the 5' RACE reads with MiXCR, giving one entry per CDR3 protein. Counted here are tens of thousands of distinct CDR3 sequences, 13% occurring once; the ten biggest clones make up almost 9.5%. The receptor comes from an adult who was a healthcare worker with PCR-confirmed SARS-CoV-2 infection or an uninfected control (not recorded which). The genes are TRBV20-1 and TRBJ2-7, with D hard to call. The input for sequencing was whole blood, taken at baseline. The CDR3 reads CSANSPQTGSYEQYF. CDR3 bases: TGCAGTGCTAATTCGCCCCAGACGGGCTCCTACGAGCAGTACTTC.